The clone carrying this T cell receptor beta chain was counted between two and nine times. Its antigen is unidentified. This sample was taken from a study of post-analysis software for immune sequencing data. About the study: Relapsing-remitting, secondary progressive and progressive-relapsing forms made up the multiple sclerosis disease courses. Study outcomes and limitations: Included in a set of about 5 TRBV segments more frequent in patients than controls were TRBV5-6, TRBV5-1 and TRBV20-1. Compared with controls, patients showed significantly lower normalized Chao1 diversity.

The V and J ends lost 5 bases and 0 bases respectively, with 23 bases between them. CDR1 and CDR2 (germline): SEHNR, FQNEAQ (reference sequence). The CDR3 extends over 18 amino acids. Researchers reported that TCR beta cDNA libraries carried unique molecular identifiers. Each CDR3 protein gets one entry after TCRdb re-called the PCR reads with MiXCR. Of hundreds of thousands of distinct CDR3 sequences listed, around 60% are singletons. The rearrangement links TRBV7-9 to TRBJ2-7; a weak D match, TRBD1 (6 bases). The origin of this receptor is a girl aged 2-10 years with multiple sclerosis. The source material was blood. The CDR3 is CASSTGDFQGLSSYEQYF. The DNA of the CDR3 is TGTGCCAGCAGCACAGGCGATTTTCAGGGGCTGAGCTCCTACGAGCAGTACTTC.